Reported below is one TCR beta chain. Which antigen it targets is not known. Base quality data are lacking; no much larger clone is found one base away. The QIAGEN blood and tissue kit was used to extract genomic DNA from the sorted cells, and that DNA was then quantified on a NanoDrop 1000. The immunoSEQ platform deep sequenced and quantified TCR alpha and beta chains by multiplex PCR of genomic DNA. The published analysis was carried out like this. IMGT gene and region definitions were used for annotation of the TCR sequences. Out-of-frame rearrangements were used as a proxy for the preselection repertoire and compared with in-frame clonotypes. The iCHAO1 estimator supplied with the immunoSEQ platform was used to estimate repertoire size. A Gini index, which is based on the Lorenz curve, was applied to in-frame amino acid clonotypes to measure clonal inequality. The intersect function in the R package tcR was used to count shared clonotypes, while the Jaccard index served to score similarity. The R prcomp function was used without normalization to run principal component analysis of V, J and V-J usage frequencies. This immuneACCESS table, as held by TCRdb, lists in-frame sequences with V and J called but not all clones. Of the missing ones, under half trace to an unresolved V gene in checked studies; the others have no known cause. V and J calls and clone size are those listed in that table; D and trimming were worked out from the DNA. Across this sample there are roughly 81,000 clones, with around 93% seen only once. About 1.5% of the sample comes from the top ten.

The sample belongs to a study of human versus mouse CDR3 diversity and MHC coevolution (dated by TCRdb to 2016 to 2017). At the level of the whole study: According to reports, the immunoSEQ assay detects one in 200,000 T cells and minimizes multiplex PCR amplification bias. Across mouse and human samples, the number of valid reads per sample ranged from about 0.6 x 10^7 to 1.8 x 10^7. Human naive CD4 T cell repertoires were used as a reference for TCR selection on multiple MHC II alleles and were compared with human-TCR-locus transgenic mice carrying single MHC II. The human cohort was made up of three healthy volunteer blood donors, who at collection were aged 30 to 39, 40 to 50 and 60 to 69, one donor in each range. General study outcomes and caveats: Most of the three human donors showed the lowest clonal inequality scores among all compared groups. Repertoire diversity was not regarded as directly comparable between humans and mice because human T cells were selected on six or seven MHC II alleles. The largest TCR beta repertoire according to iCHAO1 estimates belonged to humans, at 1.5 million or so clonotypes, a result attributed likely to selection by multiple MHC II molecules. On average, more CDR3 deletions and insertions were observed in humans than in mice, indicating greater exonuclease and TdT activity.

As encoded in the germline V gene, CDR1 is MNHNS while CDR2 is SASEGT. From cysteine to phenylalanine, the CDR3 is 14 amino acids long. Only the CDR3 part of the read is kept: 42 bases, read in frame from the first base. A distance of 11 bases separates the germline ends of V and J, which lose 6 bases and 3 bases respectively. Fluorescence-activated cell sorting was used to pull naive CD4 T cells, meaning cells that were CD45RO-negative and CD62L-positive, out of the PBMCs. Around 50 ml of fresh peripheral blood was collected from each donor, and PBMCs were isolated by Ficoll density centrifugation. All samples were sorted on a FACSAria III instrument and reached purity above 85%.

The sequence came from a person between 30 and 69 years old in good health. The sample taken for sequencing was naive CD4+ T cells from blood. The sample's cell subset or site label is to be understood as: CD45RO-negative CD62L-positive naive CD4 T cells. The rearranged segments are TRBV6-1 and TRBJ1-4, and perhaps TRBD1 as D gene, on 6 matching bases. The DNA sequence is given as TGTGCCAGCAGCGGGGGGGCCGCTAATGAAAAACTGTTTTTT. Translation gives CASSGGAANEKLFF.